This TCR beta chain was recorded in a study of spatial heterogeneity in lung cancer. The CDR3 sequence is 17 residues long. Germline V CDR1 and CDR2: MDHEN, SYDVKM. Trimming pared 2 bases from V and 1 base from J, leaving 17 bases between. Judged by abundance, this clonotype is medium-sized. Time point defined: sample taken at primary tumor resection. TCR cDNA molecules each had a unique molecular identifier. One entry per CDR3 protein results from TCRdb running MiXCR on the 5' RACE reads. Here the sample spans some 21,000 distinct CDR3 sequences, under 4% being singletons. The TCR was taken from a female donor with early-stage non-small cell lung cancer. The sequencing here drew on PBMCs, taken at surgery. The V and J genes are TRBV28 and TRBJ2-5; a possible D gene is TRBD2 (6 bases). The CDR3 loop reads CASSLTLILGGQETQYF. CDR3 bases: TGTGCCAGCAGTTTAACTTTAATCCTGGGGGGCCAAGAGACCCAGTACTTC.